The 9 T cell receptor beta chains below come from one sample, sequenced in a study of CD8+ T cells in alopecia areata. Extracted RNA was reverse transcribed, and the resulting cDNA served as sequencing template. Clones were sequenced by immunoSEQ multiplex PCR, and TCRdb holds only the in-frame ones, with some missing. The sample contains approximately 1,000 clones, none occurring once; 7.5% to 9% lies in the top ten. Time point specified: mouse skin at time of skin grafting. Sequencing was performed on skin, taken at week 0. These receptors were obtained from a C3H/HeJ mouse with alopecia areata. Mouse MHC haplotype: H2-k.

The table lists this clone with many counts. Germline and genes here are mouse. The CDR3 sequence: CASSPDWFQDTQYF. The sequenced CDR3 bases are TGTGCCAGCAGTCCGGACTGGTTCCAAGAC. V gene TRBV14 combines with J gene TRBJ2-5; 7 bases are a match to TRBD2. The read stops 4 residues short of the end of the CDR3; the missing end is completed from the germline J gene. The germline V gene encodes CDR1 SGHDT and CDR2 FRDEAV. The ends lost 4 bases at V and 2 bases at J; junction bases unmatched: 4. The length of the CDR3 is 14 residues.

This clone ranks as medium-sized. Germline and genes here are mouse. The read is 4 residues too short to cover the CDR3 end, so that end is filled in from the germline J gene. The rearrangement uses TRBV26 and TRBJ2-3; 7 bases map to TRBD2. Germline loops: CDR1 KGHPV, CDR2 FQNQEV (reference sequence). V was clipped by 2 bases and J by 0 bases; unmatched bases: 2. The CDR3 sequence is 15 residues long. The covered CDR3 bases are TGTGCCAGCAGTCTGGGACTGGCTAGTGCAGAA. As protein: CASSLGLASAE. The entire CDR3 is CASSLGLASAETLYF.

This clone is medium-sized (0.01 to 0.1%) by share. Any gene name here is a mouse gene name. The missing CDR3 end, 4 residues past where the read stops, is filled in from the germline J gene. The chain combines TRBV13-2 with TRBJ2-1, with 9 bases fitting TRBD2. The germline V gene has CDR1 NNHNN and CDR2 SYGAGS (reference sequence). The V gene end was trimmed by 3 bases and the J gene end by 3 bases; junction bases not matched to a gene: 1. The CDR3 is 14 amino acids. CDR3 DNA (partial): TGTGCCAGCGGTGGCTGGGGGGGCTATGCT. This translates into CASGGWGGYA. The full-length CDR3 reads as CASGGWGGYAEQFF.

In its sample, this clone is medium-sized. Mouse gene names apply. The read halts 4 residues ahead of the CDR3 end, with the missing end drawn from the germline J gene. The rearrangement uses TRBV13-2 and TRBJ2-5; 10 bases are shared with TRBD1. The CDR3 runs 13 residues. Germline-derived CDR1 and CDR2 are NNHNN and SYGAGS (reference sequence). Incomplete CDR3 DNA: TGTGCCAGCGGGGGACAGGGGAAAGAC. This translates into CASGGQGKD. The CDR3, in full, reads CASGGQGKDTQYF.

This clone came up many times. Germline and genes here are mouse. The read terminates 3 residues before the CDR3 end, so the remaining end is supplied by the germline J gene. The chain employs TRBV5 and TRBJ1-6; TRBD1 aligns across 8 bases. TRBJ1-6 is annotated as an ORF whose role is uncertain. V dropped 2 bases and J dropped 5; count of bases not matched to a gene: 2. Per the germline V gene, CDR1 is LGHNA and CDR2 is YNLKQL (reference sequence). The CDR3 is made up of 15 amino acids. CDR3 DNA, as far as it was read: TGTGCCAGCAGCCAACCGACAGGGGATAATTCGCCC. Protein product: CASSQPTGDNSP. The whole CDR3 protein is CASSQPTGDNSPLYF.

On this clone: Gene names and germline match the mouse. Here the CDR3 reads CAWSRDSASSDYTF. The CDR3 bases that were read are TGTGCCTGGAGCCGGGACAGCGCAAGCTCC. This chain joins TRBV31 and TRBJ1-2, with 7 bases that match TRBD1. The CDR3 end falls 4 residues outside the read, so it is completed with the germline J gene. The CDR3 length is 14 residues. From germline, CDR1 is GKSSPN and CDR2 SITVG. After removal of 3 bases from V and 4 bases from J, the junction contained 8 bases not matched to a gene.

Regarding this clone: Any gene name here is a mouse gene name. The read finishes 4 residues shy of the CDR3 end, and the germline J gene is used to complete it. The chain joins TRBV2 to TRBJ1-2; TRBD1 matches at 9 bases. CDR1 and CDR2 from the germline V gene are LGHNA and YSYQKL. With 0 bases clipped from V and 4 bases from J, the junction kept 3 bases outside the gene matches. There are 15 residues in the CDR3. CDR3 DNA, as far as it was read: TGTGCCAGCAGCCAAGAAGGGACAGGGATCTCC. Translation gives CASSQEGTGIS. The full CDR3 sequence reads CASSQEGTGISDYTF.

By share, this clone counts as medium-sized. All gene names here are mouse names. The observed sequence ends 4 residues before the CDR3 terminus, with the missing tail filled in from the germline J gene. The rearrangement links TRBV5 to TRBJ2-1, with TRBD2 matching 7 bases. Germline trimming cut 0 bases from V and 0 bases from J; bases unmatched to any gene: 2. The CDR3 is 16 amino acids. The germline gives CDR1 LGHNA, CDR2 YNLKQL (reference sequence). CDR3 bases read: TGTGCCAGCAGCCAAGAGGGGGGGTATAACTATGCT. It codes for CASSQEGGYNYA. Given in full, the CDR3 is CASSQEGGYNYAEQFF.

By share, this clone counts as medium-sized (0.01 to 0.1%). The germline and genes are mouse ones. The CDR3 goes on 4 residues after the read ends, and that part is filled in from the germline J gene. This chain uses TRBV1 with TRBJ2-5; TRBD1 matches at 8 bases. The CDR3 has 13 amino acids. Germline CDR1 reads NSQYPW; CDR2 reads LRSPGD (reference sequence). CDR3 bases read: TGCACCTGCAGTGCAGGGACAGGGGAC. Its translation: CTCSAGTGD. The entire CDR3 protein reads CTCSAGTGDTQYF.